Below, 32 T cell receptor beta chains from the same sample are listed, as sequenced in a study of blood T cell repertoires in COVID-19. Data came from immunoSEQ multiplex PCR; TCRdb stores just in-frame clones and leaves some out. The sample has a few hundred thousand clones; 87% are singletons. The source material was PBMCs or T cells enriched from blood (not recorded which). The receptors here all came from a woman in her thirties or forties who had recovered from COVID-19.

The chain couples TRBV2 to TRBJ2-7; 11 bases map to TRBD1. The CDR3 extends over 15 amino acids. Germline values: CDR1 SNHLY, CDR2 FYNNEI. V was clipped by 0 bases and J by 5 bases; unmatched bases: 3. The CDR3 reads CASSEARTGGNEQYF. DNA of the CDR3: TGTGCCAGCAGTGAAGCAAGGACAGGGGGCAACGAGCAGTACTTC.

The chain is built from TRBV5-4 and TRBJ2-3; a possible D gene is TRBD2 (6 bases). The CDR3 is made up of 17 amino acids. Germline values: CDR1 SGHNT, CDR2 YYREEE (reference sequence). Deletions cut 3 bases from V and 2 bases from J, with 19 bases between. CDR3 in amino acids: CASSSSKRRAFTDTQYF. The CDR3 bases are TGTGCCAGCAGCTCTAGTAAGCGGAGGGCCTTCACAGATACGCAGTATTTT.

The rearrangement uses TRBV4-3 and TRBJ2-5; TRBD2 agrees at 8 bases. The length of the CDR3 is 16 residues. The V and J ends lost 2 bases and 4 bases, in that order; junction bases with no gene match: 9. Germline V lookup: CDR1 LGHNA, CDR2 YSLEER. DNA for the CDR3: TGCGCCAGCAGCCAAAGGCCCCCGGGAGGGGGAGAGACCCAGTACTTC. Amino acids: CASSQRPPGGGETQYF.

The J gene is TRBJ2-3, the V gene TRBV10-3, with 9 bases lining up with TRBD2. CDR1 is ENHRY and CDR2 is SYGVKD in the germline V gene. This CDR3 is 15 amino acids long. V shed 4 bases, J shed 4 bases, and the junction held 6 bases outside the gene matches. DNA for the CDR3: TGTGCCATCAGTGCTGAAGCGGGAGGTTCAGATACGCAGTATTTT. Encoded protein: CAISAEAGGSDTQYF.

The rearrangement joins TRBV6-6 to TRBJ1-2; the match to TRBD1 covers 10 bases. Germline V gene data show CDR1 as MNHNY and CDR2 as SVGAGI (reference sequence). This CDR3 has 12 residues. V was pared by 6 bases and J by 8 bases, with 3 bases of the junction left unmatched. CDR3: CASRGTGEGYTF. Written as DNA, the CDR3 is TGTGCCAGCAGGGGGACAGGGGAAGGCTACACCTTC.

This chain uses TRBV18 with TRBJ2-7; 8 positions match TRBD1. Trimming took 3 bases from V and 5 from J; bases not matched to a gene: 6. The CDR3 length is 14 residues. CDR1 is KGHSH, CDR2 LQKENI, per germline. The CDR3 spells CASSPRRTGNEQYF. CDR3 DNA sequence: TGTGCCAGCTCACCCCGACGGACAGGGAACGAGCAGTACTTC.

The chain has TRBV5-3 and TRBJ2-3, with 11 bases identical to TRBD2. TRBV5-3 is noted as an ORF with a role that remains uncertain. Trimming cost V 4 bases and J 0 bases; bases outside gene matches: 7. This CDR3 comprises 17 residues. The CDR3 nucleotides are TGTGCCAGAAGCAGTACATTAGCGGGAGGGAGCACAGATACGCAGTATTTT. The encoded protein is CARSSTLAGGSTDTQYF.

The CDR3 loop reads CASSPGTSGSSGETQYF. The DNA of the CDR3 is TGCGCCAGCAGTCCCGGGACTAGCGGGAGTAGTGGTGAGACCCAGTACTTC. J is TRBJ2-5 and V is TRBV10-1, with 14 nucleotides matching TRBD2. Trimming at V came to 5 bases and at J to 5 bases, leaving 10 bases not matched to a gene. The CDR3 runs 17 residues. Germline V gene sequence: CDR1 WNHNN, CDR2 SYGVQD (reference sequence).

The chain links TRBV3-1 (or the pseudogene TRBV3-2) to TRBJ2-5; D is perhaps TRBD2 (6 bases). The CDR3 covers 14 residues. The germline gives CDR1 LGHDT, CDR2 YNNKEL (reference sequence). Trimming took 4 bases from V and 5 from J, leaving 14 bases between them. CDR3 amino acids: CASSPTGLSETQYF. The CDR3 nucleotides are TGTGCCAGCAGCCCGACTGGACTAAGCGAGACCCAGTACTTC.

CDR3 DNA sequence: TGTGCCACCAGCAGGCGACAGGGGACGGGCGAGCAGTACTTC. Translation: CATSRRQGTGEQYF. The chain couples TRBV15 to TRBJ2-7; 8 bases map to TRBD1. Germline V CDR1 and CDR2: LNHNV, YYDKDF (reference sequence). V gave up 3 bases and J gave up 6 bases; unmatched junction bases: 7. This CDR3 comprises 14 residues. The full variable domain, completed using reference TRBV15 and TRBJ2-7, is DAMVIQNPRYQVTQFGKPVTLSCSQTLNHNVMYWYQQKSSQAPKLLFHYYDKDFNNEADTPDNFQSRRPNTSFCFLDIRSPGLGDTAMYLCATSRRQGTGEQYFGPGTRLTVT.

V usage is TRBV28 and J usage is TRBJ2-2, with TRBD1 matching 7 bases. The V segment lost 4 bases and the J segment 4 bases; nucleotides outside the gene matches: 6. The germline V gene encodes CDR1 MDHEN and CDR2 SYDVKM. The CDR3 covers 15 residues. The CDR3 coding sequence is TGTGCCAGCAGTTCATCGACAGGGCCCACCGGGGAGCTGTTTTTT. It is translated as CASSSSTGPTGELFF.

This chain uses TRBV6-5 with TRBJ1-2; a weak D match, TRBD1 (6 bases). Germline loops: CDR1 MNHEY, CDR2 SVGAGI. CDR3 length: 13 residues. Trimming removed 6 bases from V and 0 bases from J, with 8 bases in between. CDR3 nucleotides: TGTGCCAGCAGCCGACAGGCTAACTATGGCTACACCTTC. Encoded protein: CASSRQANYGYTF.

The chain recombines TRBV28 with TRBJ2-3; 7 bases fit TRBD2. The junction had 4 bases not matched to a gene; V was cut back by 2 bases and J by 2 bases. Looked up from germline, CDR1 is MDHEN and CDR2 is SYDVKM. This CDR3 is 15 amino acids long. CDR3 nucleotides: TGTGCCAGCAGTTTAGCGGGACTAAACACAGATACGCAGTATTTT. Its protein product is CASSLAGLNTDTQYF.

The rearrangement joins TRBV7-3 to TRBJ2-1; tentatively, D is TRBD2 (5 bases). The germline V gene has CDR1 SGHTA and CDR2 FQGTGA. CDR3 length equals 15 residues. V was clipped by 1 base and J by 7 bases, with 14 bases between them. CDR3: CASSLKVGVGNEQFF. The CDR3 coding sequence is TGTGCCAGCAGCTTAAAGGTGGGAGTAGGGAATGAGCAGTTCTTC.

This chain connects TRBV5-1 to TRBJ1-4, with D tentatively TRBD1 (6 bases). This CDR3 has 12 residues. The ends were cut back, 9 bases at V and 4 bases at J, with 10 bases in the middle. The germline CDR1 and CDR2 sequences are SGHRS and YFSETQ. CDR3 nucleotides: TGCGCCACTGGACAGTATAATGAAAAACTGTTTTTT. Its protein product is CATGQYNEKLFF.

This rearrangement joins TRBV4-3 to TRBJ1-2; the D is unclear. There are 13 residues in the CDR3. Germline CDR1 reads LGHNA; CDR2 reads YSLEER. Trimming took off 0 bases at V and 9 bases at J, with 11 bases between the two ends. Here the CDR3 DNA reads TGCGCCAGCAGCCAAGATCGGGAGAGAAGCTACACCTTC. Protein: CASSQDRERSYTF.

The J gene is TRBJ2-7, the V gene TRBV28; 9 nucleotides match TRBD1. The germline gives CDR1 MDHEN, CDR2 SYDVKM. The V gene end was trimmed by 6 bases and the J gene end by 1 base; junction bases not matched to a gene: 7. The CDR3 has 15 residues. CDR3: CASRTAGTGSYEQYF. Here the CDR3 DNA reads TGTGCCAGCAGGACCGCCGGGACAGGGTCCTACGAGCAGTACTTC.

The chain is built from TRBV30 and TRBJ1-2; a weak D match, TRBD1 (5 bases). Germline values: CDR1 GTSNPN, CDR2 SVGIG (reference sequence). This CDR3 contains 14 residues. With 2 bases removed from V and 0 bases from J, the gap between germline ends came to 10 bases. CDR3: CAWSRSGSNYGYTF. The DNA of the CDR3 is TGTGCCTGGAGTAGGTCAGGGTCTAACTATGGCTACACCTTC.

The sample holds one count of this clone. The chain combines TRBV30 with TRBJ1-5, with D perhaps TRBD1 (5 bases). The CDR3 spans 13 residues. V was clipped by 2 bases and J by 6 bases, with 11 bases between them. Germline V gene data show CDR1 as GTSNPN and CDR2 as SVGIG (reference sequence). The CDR3 DNA reads as TGTGCCTGGAGTTCCAGGGAGGGTCAGCCCCAGCATTTT. This sequence encodes CAWSSREGQPQHF.

This clone came up a few times. The V and J genes are TRBV19 and TRBJ2-2; TRBD1 matches at 8 bases. The V gene's germline CDR1 is LNHDA and CDR2 SQIVND (reference sequence). J lost 3 bases, V lost 6 bases, and 6 bases had no gene match. The CDR3 runs 15 residues. As DNA, the CDR3 is TGTGCCAGTAGGACCGGGACAGGTTACACCGGGGAGCTGTTTTTT. It is translated as CASRTGTGYTGELFF. The whole variable domain, remainder taken from reference TRBV19 and TRBJ2-2, is DGGITQSPKYLFRKEGQNVTLSCEQNLNHDAMYWYRQDPGQGLRLIYYSQIVNDFQKGDIAEGYSVSREKKESFPLTVTSAQKNPTAFYLCASRTGTGYTGELFFGEGSRLTVL.

The V and J genes are TRBV30 and TRBJ1-6; 8 positions match TRBD1. CDR3 length: 16 amino acids. CDR1 and CDR2 (germline): GTSNPN, SVGIG (reference sequence). The V gene end was trimmed by 8 bases and the J gene end by 1 base; junction bases not matched to a gene: 10. The CDR3 bases are TGTGCCCAGTTTCAGGACAGGGCATCCTATAATTCACCCCTCCACTTT. It codes for CAQFQDRASYNSPLHF.

The rearrangement uses TRBV30 and TRBJ1-1; 7 nucleotides match TRBD1. V lost 2 bases, J lost 3 bases, and 9 bases stayed unmatched. The CDR3 runs 15 residues. Germline CDR1 and CDR2: GTSNPN and SVGIG (reference sequence). The CDR3, as DNA: TGTGCCTGGAGTTCGCAGGGGGTTCGGGACACTGAAGCTTTCTTT. This gives the protein CAWSSQGVRDTEAFF. The full variable domain, completed using reference TRBV30 and TRBJ1-1, is SQTIHQWPATLVQPVGSPLSLECTVEGTSNPNLYWYRQAAGRGLQLLFYSVGIGQISSEVPQNLSASRPQDRQFILSSKKLLLSDSGFYLCAWSSQGVRDTEAFFGQGTRLTVV.

This clone was counted a single time. The chain links TRBV7-2 to TRBJ1-1; 9 bases map to TRBD1. V dropped 5 bases and J dropped 0; count of bases not matched to a gene: 7. CDR1 SGHTA and CDR2 FQGNSA come from the germline V gene. This CDR3 spans 16 amino acids. The CDR3 DNA is TGTGCCAGCAGCCTACAGGGGGCCGGATTGAACACTGAAGCTTTCTTT. Its translation: CASSLQGAGLNTEAFF. Looking up the rest from reference TRBV7-2 and TRBJ1-1 gives the full variable domain: GAGVSQSPSNKVTEKGKDVELRCDPISGHTALYWYRQSLGQGLEFLIYFQGNSAPDKSGLPSDRFSAERTGGSVSTLTIQRTQQEDSAVYLCASSLQGAGLNTEAFFGQGTRLTVV.

V and J are TRBV27 and TRBJ1-4; the match to TRBD1 covers 7 bases. In germline, CDR1 is MNHEY, CDR2 SMNVEV (reference sequence). V was pared by 6 bases and J by 10 bases, with 8 bases of the junction left unmatched. The CDR3 runs 13 residues. CDR3 sequence reads: CASRDRDYGKLFF. DNA for the CDR3: TGTGCCAGCAGAGACAGGGATTACGGAAAACTGTTTTTT.

The chain combines TRBV30 with TRBJ2-7; possible D gene TRBD1, 6 bases. Trimming took 3 bases from V and 5 from J, leaving 8 bases between them. This CDR3 spans 11 amino acids. Germline-derived CDR1 and CDR2 are GTSNPN and SVGIG (reference sequence). Here the CDR3 reads CAWSRGDEQYF. CDR3 nucleotide sequence: TGTGCCTGGAGCAGGGGTGACGAGCAGTACTTC. The full variable domain, its missing parts supplied by reference TRBV30 and TRBJ2-7, is SQTIHQWPATLVQPVGSPLSLECTVEGTSNPNLYWYRQAAGRGLQLLFYSVGIGQISSEVPQNLSASRPQDRQFILSSKKLLLSDSGFYLCAWSRGDEQYFGPGTRLTVT.

The gene calls are TRBV6-2 or TRBV6-3 and TRBJ2-4; no reliable D call. Trimming shortened V by 2 bases and J by 6 bases, and 11 bases separated the two germline ends. This CDR3 spans 14 amino acids. Germline V gene sequence: CDR1 MNHEY, CDR2 SVGEGT. CDR3 DNA sequence: TGTGCCAGCAGTTACGATCTGGGCCTAAACATTCAGTACTTC. Translating gives CASSYDLGLNIQYF.

The rearrangement uses TRBV24-1 and TRBJ1-5; D ambiguous. Germline CDR1 reads KGHDR; CDR2 reads SFDVKD. V lost 4 bases and J 0 bases, leaving 6 bases between the germline ends. The CDR3 is 14 amino acids. This chain's CDR3 is CATSDAASNQPQHF. The CDR3 nucleotides read TGTGCCACCAGTGACGCGGCTAGCAATCAGCCCCAGCATTTT.

This clone occurred once. The V gene is TRBV20-1, the J gene TRBJ2-7, with TRBD2 matching over 8 bases. Germline assignment: CDR1 DFQATT and CDR2 SNEGSKA (reference sequence). J lost 2 bases, V lost 3 bases, and 3 bases had no gene match. This CDR3 contains 13 residues. CDR3 DNA: TGCAGTGCTAGTAGCGGGAACCCCTACGAGCAGTACTTC. This sequence encodes CSASSGNPYEQYF.

The gene calls are TRBV7-2 and TRBJ2-7; 9 bases fit TRBD2. Per germline, CDR1 SGHTA and CDR2 FQGNSA. The CDR3 has 15 amino acids. The ends lost 5 bases at V and 1 base at J; junction bases unmatched: 6. In DNA, the CDR3 is TGTGCCAGCAGCACGGCGGGAGGGAAATCCTACGAGCAGTACTTC. The encoded protein is CASSTAGGKSYEQYF.

The chain has TRBV28 and TRBJ1-6; D possibly corresponds to TRBD1 (5 bases). V shed 5 bases and J shed 9 bases, with 17 bases lying between them. Germline CDR1 reads MDHEN; CDR2 reads SYDVKM. The CDR3 covers 15 residues. The CDR3 DNA reads as TGTGCCAGCAGTGCCTCGACAGTACGCGGTTCACCCCTCCACTTT. This sequence encodes CASSASTVRGSPLHF.

The genes are TRBV28 and TRBJ1-5, with a possible D match to TRBD1 (5 bases). This CDR3 has 18 amino acids. The germline V gene encodes CDR1 MDHEN and CDR2 SYDVKM. V dropped 8 bases and J dropped 0 bases, with 23 bases sitting between them. CDR3 DNA: TGTGCCAGCTACTCCCTGGGGGGGTACGGGGGTAGCAATCAGCCCCAGCATTTT. Translation: CASYSLGGYGGSNQPQHF. The complete variable domain, with remaining parts taken from reference TRBV28 and TRBJ1-5, reads DVKVTQSSRYLVKRTGEKVFLECVQDMDHENMFWYRQDPGLGLRLIYFSYDVKMKEKGDIPEGYSVSREKKERFSLILESASTNQTSMYLCASYSLGGYGGSNQPQHFGDGTRLSIL.

This sequence joins TRBV5-8 and TRBJ2-3, with 12 bases fitting TRBD2. CDR3 length: 17 amino acids. J gave up 1 base and V 0 bases, and 3 bases lay outside the gene matches. From germline, CDR1 is SGHTS and CDR2 YDEGEE. CDR3 DNA sequence: TGTGCCAGCAGCTTGGGACTAGCGGGAGTAGGCACAGATACGCAGTATTTT. As protein: CASSLGLAGVGTDTQYF.